Given below is one TCR beta chain in context. These data are taken from a study of T cell changes during pregnancy in multiple sclerosis. With 5 bases removed from V and 0 bases from J, the gap between germline ends came to 11 bases. Germline loops: CDR1 LGHNT, CDR2 FRNRAP. This CDR3 has 14 amino acids. Produced via immunoSEQ multiplex PCR; TCRdb's table is partial and in-frame only. The sample holds about 110,000 clones, less than 95% seen once. This receptor was taken from a female donor in good health, enrolled as a control in a pregnancy study. The specimen comprised peripheral blood, sampled in the third trimester of pregnancy. The V and J genes are TRBV12-5 and TRBJ2-7; no reliable D call. The CDR3 bases are TGTGCTAGTGGTGCCTCCATGAGCTCCTACGAGCAGTACTTC. The encoded protein is CASGASMSSYEQYF.